The clone carrying this T cell receptor (beta chain) has a count of ten or more. The data belong to a study of T cell repertoires in cytomegalovirus infection. Between the trimmed V and J ends, which lost 7 bases and 3 bases, there was a span of 10 bases. Germline V gives CDR1 SEHNR, CDR2 FQNEAQ (reference sequence). CDR3 length: 12 residues. TCRdb fed the reads into MiXCR, producing one record per CDR3 protein. The sample records about 680,000 distinct CDR3 sequences, 20% to 25% being singletons. V is TRBV7-9 and J is TRBJ2-7; D call uncertain. Sequences were obtained from CD8+ T cells from PBMCs. This TCR was sampled from a human donor in good health (CMV status not recorded). Some clones in this sample may be carry-over from other donors' samples. This chain's CDR3 is CASTPQSYEQYF. In nucleotides, the CDR3 is TGTGCCAGCACTCCCCAAAGCTACGAGCAGTACTTC.